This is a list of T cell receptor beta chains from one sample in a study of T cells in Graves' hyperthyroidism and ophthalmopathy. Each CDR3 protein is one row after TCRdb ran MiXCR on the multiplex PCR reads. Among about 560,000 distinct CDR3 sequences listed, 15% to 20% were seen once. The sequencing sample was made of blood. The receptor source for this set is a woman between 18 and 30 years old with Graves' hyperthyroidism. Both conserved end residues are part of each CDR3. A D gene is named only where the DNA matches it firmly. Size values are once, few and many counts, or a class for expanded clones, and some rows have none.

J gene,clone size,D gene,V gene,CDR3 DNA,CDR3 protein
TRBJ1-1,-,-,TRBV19,TGTGCCAGTAGTTCCTGGACGGCGAACACTGAAGCTTTCTTT,CASSSWTANTEAFF
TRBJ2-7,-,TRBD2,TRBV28,TGTGCCAGCAGTTTCCCCCCAACGGGGGGTACCTACGAGCAGTACTTC,CASSFPPTGGTYEQYF
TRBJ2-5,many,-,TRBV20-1,TGCAGTGCTAGAGTAAGCGTGGGAGAGACCCAGTACTTC,CSARVSVGETQYF
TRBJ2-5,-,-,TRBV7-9,TGTGCCAGCAGACCGCCGGTTTTAGAGACCCAGTACTTC,CASRPPVLETQYF
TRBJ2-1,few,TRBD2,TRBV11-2,TGTGCCAGCAGCTCGGGGGGCGGGAGGTATGAGCAGTTCTTC,CASSSGGGRYEQFF
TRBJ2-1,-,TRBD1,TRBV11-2,TGTGCCAGCAGCGTAGTTACAGGGGTGGCCTACAATGAGCAGTTCTTC,CASSVVTGVAYNEQFF
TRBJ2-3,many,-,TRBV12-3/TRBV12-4,TGTGCCAGCAGTTTAGCGCTTCCTGCGAGAGATACGCAGTATTTT,CASSLALPARDTQYF
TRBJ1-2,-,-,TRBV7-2,TGTGCCAGCAGCCCGAACAGAGTAGGAGGCTACACCTTC,CASSPNRVGGYTF
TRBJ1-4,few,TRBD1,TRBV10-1,TGCGCCAGCAGTCCCCCGGGACAGCGTGAAAAACTGTTTTTT,CASSPPGQREKLFF
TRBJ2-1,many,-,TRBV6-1,TGTGCCAGCAGTAAACAACTCTTAATATTAGCGTCTGAGCAGTTCTTC,CASSKQLLILASEQFF
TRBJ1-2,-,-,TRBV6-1,TGTGCCAGCAGTGAAGTGCTTAAAGCAGCAGCCTATGGCTACACCTTC,CASSEVLKAAAYGYTF
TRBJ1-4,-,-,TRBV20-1,TGCAGCGCTGTGAAGGGATATGAAAAACTGTTTTTT,CSAVKGYEKLFF
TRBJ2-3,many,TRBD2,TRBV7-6,TGTGCCAGCAGCCAGAGACTCTTTGCTAGCGGGAGCACAGATACGCAGTATTTT,CASSQRLFASGSTDTQYF
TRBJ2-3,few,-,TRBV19,TGTGCCAGTAGTGACGGGACGGTGAGCACAGATACGCAGTATTTT,CASSDGTVSTDTQYF
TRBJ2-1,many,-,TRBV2,TGTGCCAGCAGTATCTATCGGGGGACGATCGATGAGCAGTTCTTC,CASSIYRGTIDEQFF
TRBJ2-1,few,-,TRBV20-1,TGCAGTGCTAAACTAACTAGCACCCTATACAATGAGCAGTTCTTC,CSAKLTSTLYNEQFF
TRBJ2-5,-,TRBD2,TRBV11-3,TGTGCCAGCAGCTCACCACTAGCGGGGGGTGGTCGAGAGACCCAGTACTTC,CASSSPLAGGGRETQYF
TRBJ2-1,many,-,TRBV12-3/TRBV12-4,TGTGCCAGCCTAGTAGTAGCGAGCAATGAGCAGTTCTTC,CASLVVASNEQFF
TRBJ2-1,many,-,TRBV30,TGTGCCTGTCACGCGGATGAGCAGTTCTTC,CACHADEQFF
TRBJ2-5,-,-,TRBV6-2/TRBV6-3,TGTGCCAGCAGGAGAAACAGGGATCTTATCCAAGAGACCCAGTACTTC,CASRRNRDLIQETQYF
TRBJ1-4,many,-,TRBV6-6,TGTGCCAGCAGTTACGAAGGACGAGAACTGTTTTTT,CASSYEGRELFF
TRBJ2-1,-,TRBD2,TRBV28,TGTGCCAGCAGTTTCCCCGCGGGACTAGCGGGATCCAATGAGCAGTTCTTC,CASSFPAGLAGSNEQFF
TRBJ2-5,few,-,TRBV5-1,TGCGCCAGCAGCCTGCGGGACACCCAAGAGACCCAGTACTTC,CASSLRDTQETQYF
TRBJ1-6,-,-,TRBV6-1,TGTGCCAGCAGAATCGACACGTCCTATAATTCACCCCTCCACTTT,CASRIDTSYNSPLHF
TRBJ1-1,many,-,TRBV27,TGTGCCAGCAGTTTATTCGGGACGGGTGGCACTGAAGCTTTCTTT,CASSLFGTGGTEAFF
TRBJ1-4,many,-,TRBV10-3,TGTGCCATCAGGGATGGACCGTCTAATGAAAAACTGTTTTTT,CAIRDGPSNEKLFF
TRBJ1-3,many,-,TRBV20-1,TGCAGTGCTAGCCGGTGGCAACGGCCAAACACCATATATTTT,CSASRWQRPNTIYF
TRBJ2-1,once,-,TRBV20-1,TGCAGCGTCCCGGGACTCACCTCCTACAATGAGCAGTTCTTC,CSVPGLTSYNEQFF
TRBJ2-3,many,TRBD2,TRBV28,TGTGCCAGCAGTTTTGACGGGAGGGCCTCAGCAGATACGCAGTATTTT,CASSFDGRASADTQYF
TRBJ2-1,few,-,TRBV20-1,TGCAGTGCTACCGACTGGTCCGGGAATGAGCAGTTCTTC,CSATDWSGNEQFF
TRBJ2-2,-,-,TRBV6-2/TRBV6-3,TGTGCCAGCAGACTAGGAACCGGGGAGCTGTTTTTT,CASRLGTGELFF
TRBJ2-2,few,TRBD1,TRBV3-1,TGTGCCAGCAGCCAAATTCCGGGACAGGGGACCGGGGAGCTGTTTTTT,CASSQIPGQGTGELFF
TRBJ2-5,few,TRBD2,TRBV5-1,TGCGCCAGCAGCTTGGGACTAGCGGTCTACCAAGAGACCCAGTACTTC,CASSLGLAVYQETQYF
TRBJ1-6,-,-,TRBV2,TGTGCCAGCATTGAGTCTGTGACGCTCAATTCACCCCTCCACTTT,CASIESVTLNSPLHF
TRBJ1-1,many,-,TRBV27,TGTGCCAGCAGTTTGGGATATGAAGCTTTCTTT,CASSLGYEAFF
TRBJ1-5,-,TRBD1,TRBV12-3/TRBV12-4,TGTGCCAGCAGGACAGGGGCGGGCAATCAGCCCCAGCATTTT,CASRTGAGNQPQHF
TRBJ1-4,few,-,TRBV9,TGTGCCAGCAGCGTGGGCCAGGCTTTGGAAAAACTGTTTTTT,CASSVGQALEKLFF
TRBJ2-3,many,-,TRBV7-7,TGTGCCAGCAGCTTAGGGGGGTCAGATACGCAGTATTTT,CASSLGGSDTQYF
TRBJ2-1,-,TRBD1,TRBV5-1,TGCGCCAGCAGCCTGGGACAGGGGATGGGCAATGAGCAGTTCTTC,CASSLGQGMGNEQFF
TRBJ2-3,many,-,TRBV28,TGTGCCAGCAGGGCTTCAGGGATCGAACCGCAGTATTTT,CASRASGIEPQYF
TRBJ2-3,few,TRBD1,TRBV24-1,TGTGCCACCAGTGAAGGTATTAGACAGGGGGCGGTATATACGCAGTATTTT,CATSEGIRQGAVYTQYF
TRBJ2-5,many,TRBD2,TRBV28,TGTGCCAGCACTGTGCGGGGACTAGCGGGCCAAGAGACCCAGTACTTC,CASTVRGLAGQETQYF
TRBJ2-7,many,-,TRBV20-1,TGCAGTGCTAGAGATCCAGAAGGGGATTCCTACGAGCAGTACTTC,CSARDPEGDSYEQYF
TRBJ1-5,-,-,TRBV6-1,TGTGCCAGCCTCCTTAGTAGATATAGCAATCAGCCCCAGCATTTT,CASLLSRYSNQPQHF
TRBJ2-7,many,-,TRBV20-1,TGCAGTGCTAGAGATCTATCCGGGAACTACTACGAGCAGTACTTC,CSARDLSGNYYEQYF